This entry lists 24 T cell receptor beta chains sequenced from one sample in a study of blood T cell repertoires in COVID-19. TCRdb's copy holds only in-frame clones and misses some; the assay was immunoSEQ multiplex PCR. Among 150,000 to 200,000 clones listed, about 88% were seen once. Input material: peripheral blood. These receptors all stem from a man aged 55 to 70 with active or convalescent COVID-19.

The gene calls are TRBV12-3 or TRBV12-4 and TRBJ1-1; tentatively, D is TRBD1 (5 bases). Trimming removed 8 bases at V and 2 bases at J, with 12 bases between. The length of the CDR3 is 13 residues. For the CDR3, the DNA is TGTGCCAGCGGGACTACAACCAACACTGAAGCTTTCTTT. It yields the protein CASGTTTNTEAFF.

V is TRBV5-5 and J is TRBJ2-3; 8 positions agree with TRBD1. Germline V lookup: CDR1 SGHKS, CDR2 YYEKEE (reference sequence). This CDR3 region has 18 residues. The V gene end was trimmed by 1 base and the J gene end by 4 bases; junction bases not matched to a gene: 14. As DNA, the CDR3 is TGTGCCAGCAGCTTGATGTTTCGCCAGGGGGCTCTTGCAGATACGCAGTATTTT. Amino acid sequence: CASSLMFRQGALADTQYF.

The chain carries TRBV5-1 and TRBJ2-4; possible D gene TRBD1, 7 bases. This CDR3 has 19 amino acids. Germline-derived CDR1 and CDR2 are SGHRS and YFSETQ. V lost 4 bases, J lost 0 bases, and 23 bases lay in between. The CDR3, as DNA: TGCGCCAGCAGCGCGGGACAGTCATTATTAAATCTAGCCAAAAACATTCAGTACTTC. This codes for CASSAGQSLLNLAKNIQYF. The complete variable domain, with remaining parts taken from reference TRBV5-1 and TRBJ2-4, reads KAGVTQTPRYLIKTRGQQVTLSCSPISGHRSVSWYQQTPGQGLQFLFEYFSETQRNKGNFPGRFSGRQFSNSRSEMNVSTLELGDSALYLCASSAGQSLLNLAKNIQYFGAGTRLSVL.

This chain connects TRBV15 to TRBJ1-1; D is possibly TRBD1 (5 bases). CDR1 and CDR2 from the germline V gene are LNHNV and YYDKDF (reference sequence). The ends were cut back, 3 bases at V and 11 bases at J, with 19 bases in the middle. The CDR3 length is 14 residues. The CDR3 DNA is TGTGCCACCAGCAGGGATCAGGGTTCGGGTGGGGCTTTCTTT. Its translation is CATSRDQGSGGAFF.

This rearrangement joins TRBV6-5 to TRBJ2-1; TRBD2 matches 7 bases. Germline CDR1 reads MNHEY; CDR2 reads SVGAGI. V lost 8 bases, J lost 7 bases, and 8 bases stayed unmatched. The CDR3 has 13 amino acids. The CDR3: CASYRDGRNEQFF. CDR3 nucleotide sequence: TGTGCCAGCTACCGGGACGGGAGGAATGAGCAGTTCTTC.

The rearrangement joins TRBV18 to TRBJ2-3, with TRBD2 identical over 10 bases. Germline V gene lookup returns CDR1 KGHSH and CDR2 LQKENI. The CDR3 covers 18 residues. J was trimmed by 2 bases and V by 1 base; bases with no gene match: 9. CDR3 in amino acids: CASSPQEIAGGNTDTQYF. CDR3 nucleotide sequence: TGTGCCAGCTCACCACAAGAGATAGCGGGGGGAAACACAGATACGCAGTATTTT.

The CDR3 sequence: CTSSQGVRTGGPDTQYF. In DNA, the CDR3 is TGCACCAGCAGCCAAGGTGTTAGGACAGGGGGGCCCGATACGCAGTATTTT. The chain employs TRBV1 and TRBJ2-3; TRBD1, the table's D call, was not compared with the DNA. TRBV1 is a pseudogene segment. This CDR3 has 17 amino acids.

This chain joins TRBV7-2 and TRBJ2-4; 7 bases are shared with TRBD1. Germline-derived CDR1 and CDR2 are SGHTA and FQGNSA. Unmatched junction bases numbered 6, after V lost 5 bases and J lost 8 bases. The CDR3 loop spans 13 amino acids. The CDR3 nucleotides read TGTGCCAGCAGCCCAACAGGGGTAGACATTCAGTACTTC. This sequence encodes CASSPTGVDIQYF.

This clone was counted a single time. The rearrangement uses TRBV4-2 and TRBJ2-3; 8 bases align to TRBD2. CDR3 length equals 16 residues. The germline V gene has CDR1 LGHNA and CDR2 YNFKEQ. J was trimmed by 4 bases and V by 0 bases; bases with no gene match: 6. Here the CDR3 DNA reads TGTGCCAGCAGCCAAGAGGGGACTAGAAATTCAGATACGCAGTATTTT. Its protein is CASSQEGTRNSDTQYF.

The V gene is TRBV29-1, the J gene TRBJ1-4; D perhaps matches TRBD1 (6 bases). The V end lost 1 base, the J end lost 8 bases, and 17 bases lay between the germline ends. Germline lookup yields CDR1 SQVTM and CDR2 ANQGSEA. The CDR3 is 15 amino acids. CDR3 loop: CSVEVGRGGREKLFF. Here the CDR3 DNA reads TGCAGCGTTGAAGTGGGCAGAGGGGGAAGGGAAAAACTGTTTTTT.

The chain joins TRBV4-1 to TRBJ2-7, with 8 positions matching TRBD2. V trimming: 0 bases; J trimming: 1 base; junction bases outside the gene matches: 8. Per the germline V gene, CDR1 is MGHRA and CDR2 is YSYEKL. CDR3 length: 17 residues. Here the CDR3 reads CASSQDFIAGGSYEQYF. The DNA for the CDR3 is TGCGCCAGCAGCCAAGATTTTATCGCGGGAGGTTCCTACGAGCAGTACTTC.

This clone was recorded a few times. V and J are TRBV6-5 and TRBJ1-2; TRBD1 aligns across 7 bases. The CDR3 length is 14 residues. Per germline, CDR1 MNHEY and CDR2 SVGAGI. Losses at the gene ends were 0 bases for V and 4 bases for J; bases not matched to a gene: 2. The CDR3 loop is CASSYSGQIYGYTF. The CDR3 DNA is TGTGCCAGCAGTTACTCGGGACAGATCTATGGCTACACCTTC.

The DNA of the CDR3 is TGTGCCAGCAGCCAAGACAACATTAACACTGAAGCTTTCTTT. Amino acids: CASSQDNINTEAFF. This rearrangement joins TRBV3-1 (or the pseudogene TRBV3-2) to TRBJ1-1; D unclear. The CDR3 runs 14 residues. Germline lookup yields CDR1 LGHDT and CDR2 YNNKEL (reference sequence). Trimming cost V 0 bases and J 2 bases, with 7 bases left between them.

The chain combines TRBV11-1 with TRBJ2-3, with a tentative D call TRBD1 (5 bases). CDR3 size: 15 residues. CDR1 and CDR2 from the germline V gene are SGHAT and FQDESV (reference sequence). Trimming cost V 5 bases and J 7 bases, with 19 bases left between them. CDR3 bases: TGTGCCAGCAGCCTAGGGGCCCCCCCGAGAAATACGCAGTATTTT. This gives the protein CASSLGAPPRNTQYF. The entire variable domain, with the rest obtained from reference TRBV11-1 and TRBJ2-3, is as follows: EAEVAQSPRYKITEKSQAVAFWCDPISGHATLYWYRQILGQGPELLVQFQDESVVDDSQLPKDRFSAERLKGVDSTLKIQPAELGDSAMYLCASSLGAPPRNTQYFGPGTRLTVL.

V and J are TRBV5-4 and TRBJ2-7; 9 bases are shared with TRBD1. After removal of 4 bases from V and 4 bases from J, the junction contained 6 bases not matched to a gene. The CDR3 spans 14 residues. Germline CDR1 and CDR2: SGHNT and YYREEE (reference sequence). This chain's CDR3 is CASSPGQGIYEQYF. The CDR3 nucleotides read TGTGCCAGCAGCCCGGGACAGGGTATTTACGAGCAGTACTTC.

The V call is TRBV10-1, the J call TRBJ1-1, with 8 bases identical to TRBD1. The CDR3 has 15 amino acids. Germline CDR1 is WNHNN and CDR2 is SYGVQD (reference sequence). The V gene end was trimmed by 0 bases and the J gene end by 5 bases; junction bases not matched to a gene: 5. The CDR3 DNA follows: TGCGCCAGCAGTGAGTCCAGGGGGCTGCGGACTGAAGCTTTCTTT. It is translated as CASSESRGLRTEAFF.

The J gene is TRBJ2-7, the V gene TRBV3-1 (or the pseudogene TRBV3-2); 9 bases map to TRBD1. The CDR3 is 15 residues long. The V and J ends lost 3 bases and 2 bases, in that order; junction bases with no gene match: 5. Germline V gene sequence: CDR1 LGHDT, CDR2 YNNKEL (reference sequence). Here the CDR3 reads CASSHRDRAPYEQYF. CDR3 sequence (DNA): TGTGCCAGCAGCCATCGGGACAGGGCCCCCTACGAGCAGTACTTC.

This clone was found once. The chain couples TRBV18 to TRBJ2-2; TRBD2 matches 15 bases. This CDR3 has 19 amino acids. J was trimmed by 2 bases and V by 1 base; bases with no gene match: 5. Germline V CDR1 and CDR2: KGHSH, LQKENI. The CDR3 DNA follows: TGTGCCAGCTCACCACGGACTAGCGGGAGGGCCCGAAACACCGGGGAGCTGTTTTTT. It specifies CASSPRTSGRARNTGELFF.

This clone was seen more than once but under ten times. The J gene is TRBJ1-2, the V gene TRBV5-1, with D uncertain. Looked up from germline, CDR1 is SGHRS and CDR2 is YFSETQ. The V and J ends lost 5 bases and 2 bases respectively, with 25 bases between them. The CDR3 sequence is 18 residues long. The CDR3 nucleotides read TGCGCCAGCAGTCCTACCCCCCAGCGCCTCGGAGGCAACTATGGCTACACCTTC. Translating it yields CASSPTPQRLGGNYGYTF.

The rearrangement links TRBV6-6 to TRBJ1-1; possible D gene TRBD1, 6 bases. The CDR3 is made up of 15 amino acids. With 5 bases removed from V and 0 bases from J, the gap between germline ends came to 13 bases. The germline V gene has CDR1 MNHNY and CDR2 SVGAGI (reference sequence). This chain's CDR3 is CASSLTGIMNTEAFF. The CDR3 bases are TGTGCCAGCAGTCTGACAGGTATTATGAACACTGAAGCTTTCTTT.

The V gene is TRBV25-1, the J gene TRBJ2-3, with D possibly TRBD1 on 5 matching bases. CDR1 and CDR2 from the germline V gene are MGHDK and SYGVNS. The CDR3 runs to 14 residues. Trimming pared 4 bases from V and 5 bases from J, leaving 13 bases between. The CDR3: CASSGTTGLDTQYF. CDR3 DNA sequence: TGTGCCAGCAGTGGGACAACTGGTCTAGATACGCAGTATTTT.

This clone was counted once. The chain carries TRBV29-1 and TRBJ1-2, with 7 bases that match TRBD1. The CDR3 sequence is 11 residues long. Germline lookup yields CDR1 SQVTM and CDR2 ANQGSEA. Trimming removed 7 bases from V and 6 bases from J; junction bases left unmatched: 5. Here the CDR3 reads CSAGTADGYTF. DNA for the CDR3: TGCAGCGCTGGGACAGCTGATGGCTACACCTTC.

The chain uses TRBV3-1 (or the pseudogene TRBV3-2) and TRBJ1-2, with TRBD1 identical over 7 bases. There are 15 residues in the CDR3. V lost 6 bases, J lost 2 bases, and 9 bases stayed unmatched. CDR1 LGHDT and CDR2 YNNKEL come from the germline V gene (reference sequence). The CDR3 spells CASRRDGTENYGYTF. The CDR3 nucleotides are TGTGCCAGCAGACGTGACGGGACAGAAAACTATGGCTACACCTTC.

This clone has only one observation. V usage is TRBV19 and J usage is TRBJ1-1; 7 nucleotides agree with TRBD1. Trimming took 1 base from V and 11 from J; bases not matched to a gene: 19. The germline CDR1 and CDR2 sequences are LNHDA and SQIVND (reference sequence). This CDR3 is built from 17 residues. CDR3: CASSIALNPPQGDLAFF. CDR3 bases: TGTGCCAGTAGTATAGCCCTTAACCCCCCCCAGGGGGATCTTGCTTTCTTT. The full variable domain, with the rest looked up from reference TRBV19 and TRBJ1-1, is DGGITQSPKYLFRKEGQNVTLSCEQNLNHDAMYWYRQDPGQGLRLIYYSQIVNDFQKGDIAEGYSVSREKKESFPLTVTSAQKNPTAFYLCASSIALNPPQGDLAFFGQGTRLTVV.